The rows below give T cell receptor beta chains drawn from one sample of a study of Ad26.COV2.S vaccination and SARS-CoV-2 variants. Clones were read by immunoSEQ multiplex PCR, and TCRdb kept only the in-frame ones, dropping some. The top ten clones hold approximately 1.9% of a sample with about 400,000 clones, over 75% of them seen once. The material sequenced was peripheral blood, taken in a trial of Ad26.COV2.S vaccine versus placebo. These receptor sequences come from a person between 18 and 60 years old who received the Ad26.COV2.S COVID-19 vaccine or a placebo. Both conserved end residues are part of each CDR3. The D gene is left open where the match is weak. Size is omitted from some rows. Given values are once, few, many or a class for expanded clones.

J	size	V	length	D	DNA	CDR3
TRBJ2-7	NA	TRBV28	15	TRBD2	TGTGCCAGCATGTCCATGGGGAGGGGCGACTACGAGCAGTACTTC	CASMSMGRGDYEQYF
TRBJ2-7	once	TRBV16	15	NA	TGTGCCAGCAGCCAATCGTTAAATTTTGGGGGCGAGCAGTACTTC	CASSQSLNFGGEQYF
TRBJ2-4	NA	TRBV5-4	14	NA	TGTGCCAGCAGCTTGGGGGGAGAAAAAAACATTCAGTACTTC	CASSLGGEKNIQYF
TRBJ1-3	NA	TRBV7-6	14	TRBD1	TGTGCCAGCAGCGAAACCGGGACAGCAAACACCATATATTTT	CASSETGTANTIYF
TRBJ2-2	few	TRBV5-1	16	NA	TGCGCCAGCAGCTTGGTTGCCAGCACGAACACCGGGGAGCTGTTTTTT	CASSLVASTNTGELFF
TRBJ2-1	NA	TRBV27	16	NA	TGTGCCAGCAGTTTTTTTCACCGGGACTCCTACAATGAGCAGTTCTTC	CASSFFHRDSYNEQFF
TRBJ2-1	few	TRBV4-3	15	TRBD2	TGCGCCAGCAGCCAGGGACTAGCGGACTACAATGAGCAGTTCTTC	CASSQGLADYNEQFF
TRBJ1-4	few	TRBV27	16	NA	TGTGCCAGCAGTTCCCTAGACGGTCCCCTCGGCGAAAAACTGTTTTTT	CASSSLDGPLGEKLFF
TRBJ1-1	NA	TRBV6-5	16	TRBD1	TGTGCCAGCAGTTACTCACCAGGGGGCGGGAACACTGAAGCTTTCTTT	CASSYSPGGGNTEAFF
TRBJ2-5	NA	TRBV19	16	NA	TGTGCCAGTAGCTCCCTTAGGTGGGCCCGGGGGGAGACCCAGTACTTC	CASSSLRWARGETQYF
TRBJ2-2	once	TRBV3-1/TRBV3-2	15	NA	TGTGCCAGCAGCGCCCAGGTCGGGTGGTCCGGGGAGCTGTTTTTT	CASSAQVGWSGELFF
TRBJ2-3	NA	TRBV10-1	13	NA	TGCGCCAGCAGTGACCTCGACACAGATACGCAGTATTTT	CASSDLDTDTQYF
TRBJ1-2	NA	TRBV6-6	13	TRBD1	TGTGCCAGCAGCCTGGGACAGGTGGATGGCTACACCTTC	CASSLGQVDGYTF
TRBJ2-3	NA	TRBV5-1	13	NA	TGCGCCAGCAGCACCCCGCCGGCGGATACGCAGTATTTT	CASSTPPADTQYF
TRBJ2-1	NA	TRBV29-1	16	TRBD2	TGCAGCACCGGGACTAGCGGGAGAGGATCCTACAATGAGCAGTTCTTC	CSTGTSGRGSYNEQFF
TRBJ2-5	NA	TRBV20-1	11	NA	TGCAGTGCTAGAAAAAAAGAGACCCAGTACTTC	CSARKKETQYF
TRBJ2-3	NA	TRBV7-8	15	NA	TGTGCCAGCAGCTTAGAAATTCTAGGAGGAGATACGCAGTATTTT	CASSLEILGGDTQYF
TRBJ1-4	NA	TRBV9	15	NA	TGTGCCAGCAGCGTAGGACAGGCAACTAATGAAAAACTGTTTTTT	CASSVGQATNEKLFF
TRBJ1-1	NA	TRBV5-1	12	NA	TGCGCCAGCAGCTTGGATCGGCTATCGGCTTTCTTT	CASSLDRLSAFF
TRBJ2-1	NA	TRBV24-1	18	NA	TGTGCCACCAGTGATTCCCCCTTACGGTGGGAGGCCTACAATGAGCAGTTCTTC	CATSDSPLRWEAYNEQFF
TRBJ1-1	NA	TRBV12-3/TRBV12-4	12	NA	TGTGCCAGCAGTTCCCCAATCCCGGGAGCTTTCTTT	CASSSPIPGAFF
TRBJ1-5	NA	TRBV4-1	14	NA	TGCGCCAGCAGCCAAGATGGGGGCAGGCAGCCCCAGCATTTT	CASSQDGGRQPQHF
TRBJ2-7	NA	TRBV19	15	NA	TGTGCCAGTAGTTCCGCTAGGATATCCGCCTACGAGCAGTACTTC	CASSSARISAYEQYF